This is a list of T cell receptor beta chains from one sample in a study of T-cell memory formation after mild COVID-19. TCRdb ran MiXCR on the 5' RACE reads and lists one entry per CDR3 protein. The repertoire includes 300,000 or so distinct CDR3 sequences, about a sixth of them detected once, and less than 30% sits in the top ten. Sequenced input: PBMCs or a T cell subset sorted from them (not recorded which). Receptor source: a man between 18 and 29 years old who had mild COVID-19 (a few samples of this study predate the infection). Cell type and time point are not known. Each CDR3 is given with its conserved first and last residue. Each record gives: clone size, D gene, J gene, V gene, CDR3 DNA, CDR3 protein. A D gene is named only where the DNA matches it firmly. A clone size is listed for some rows: how often the clone was seen (once, few, many), or a class if it is expanded.

.,TRBD1,TRBJ1-1,TRBV7-2,TGTGCCAGCAGCCCCCCGGGACAGGGTGAGGCTTTCTTT,CASSPPGQGEAFF
.,.,TRBJ1-4,TRBV2,TGTGCCAGCAGTGAGGAGAAACTGTTTTTT,CASSEEKLFF
few,.,TRBJ1-4,TRBV11-2,TGTGCCAGCAGCCCCATGGGGGGGGAGGATGAAAAACTGTTTTTT,CASSPMGGEDEKLFF
.,TRBD1,TRBJ2-3,TRBV7-9,TGTGCCACCCCATTACCCCCCGGGACAGGGGGCGTCACAGATACGCAGTATTTT,CATPLPPGTGGVTDTQYF
many,TRBD1,TRBJ2-7,TRBV6-5,TGTGCCAGCAGTCCCCTCGGGACAGGGCTTTACGAGCAGTACTTC,CASSPLGTGLYEQYF
few,TRBD2,TRBJ2-4,TRBV12-3/TRBV12-4,TGTGCCAGCAGTTTATCAGGGCGGGGGGCGGCCAAAAACATTCAGTACTTC,CASSLSGRGAAKNIQYF
few,TRBD1,TRBJ1-1,TRBV7-9,TGTGCCAGCAGACCCCCCAGACAGGGGCCCTTGGTCACTGAAGCTTTCTTT,CASRPPRQGPLVTEAFF
.,.,TRBJ1-2,TRBV7-9,TGTGCCACCACGGGACCCGAAGCTAACTATGGCTACACCTTC,CATTGPEANYGYTF
.,.,TRBJ2-7,TRBV7-2,TGTGCCAGCAGCTACCCCCCCAACGAGCAGTACTTC,CASSYPPNEQYF
.,TRBD1,TRBJ2-7,TRBV12-3/TRBV12-4,TGTGCCAGCAGTCTCCAGACAGGGGTTTACGAGCAGTACTTC,CASSLQTGVYEQYF
.,.,TRBJ1-2,TRBV14,TGTGCCAGCAGCCAAGATCAGGGGCCGAACTATGGCTACACCTTC,CASSQDQGPNYGYTF
once,TRBD2,TRBJ2-5,TRBV7-8,TGTGCCAGCAGCTCGAGACTAGCGGGGGGGCCGGAGACCCAGTACTTC,CASSSRLAGGPETQYF
.,TRBD1,TRBJ1-2,TRBV6-5,TGTGCCAGCATTCAACCCGGGACAGGGGGCGATGGCTACACCTTC,CASIQPGTGGDGYTF
.,.,TRBJ2-4,TRBV7-3,TGTGCCAGCAGCCTCGTTATCGGCCTAGCCAAAAACATTCAGTACTTC,CASSLVIGLAKNIQYF
once,TRBD1,TRBJ1-5,TRBV20-1,TGCAGTGCTAGAGAGCCCGCCACGGACAGGGTAGGGTATAGCAATCAGCCCCAGCATTTT,CSAREPATDRVGYSNQPQHF
many,TRBD1,TRBJ2-3,TRBV7-2,TGTGCCAGCAGCCCCCCGGGGACAGGGGGCGCAGATACGCAGTATTTT,CASSPPGTGGADTQYF
.,TRBD1,TRBJ2-7,TRBV10-3,TGTGCCACCGGACAGGGAAACTACGAGCAGTACTTC,CATGQGNYEQYF
.,.,TRBJ1-4,TRBV6-5,TGTGCCAGCAGTTACTCGAAGGGGGAAAAACTGTTTTTT,CASSYSKGEKLFF
few,TRBD1,TRBJ2-1,TRBV29-1,TGCAGCGCCGCCGGGACAGGGCATGAGCAGTTCTTC,CSAAGTGHEQFF
.,TRBD1,TRBJ1-3,TRBV7-2,TGTGCCAGCAGCTCGGGACAGGGAAACACCATATATTTT,CASSSGQGNTIYF
many,.,TRBJ1-1,TRBV20-1,TGCAGTGCAAGGGATCCCGAAGCTTTCTTT,CSARDPEAFF
.,TRBD2,TRBJ2-5,TRBV5-6,TGTGCCAGCAGCTTGGTGTCTAGCGGGGGGCCCGTGACCTTGCAAGAGACCCAGTACTTC,CASSLVSSGGPVTLQETQYF
.,TRBD1,TRBJ2-7,TRBV20-1,TGCAGTGCTACGGACAGGTTGAGCTCCTACGAGCAGTACTTC,CSATDRLSSYEQYF
few,.,TRBJ2-1,TRBV10-2,TGCGCCAGCAGTGAGCCAGGGATGACCTACAATGAGCAGTTCTTC,CASSEPGMTYNEQFF
.,.,TRBJ2-7,TRBV27,TGTGCCACCATATACGAGCAGTACTTC,CATIYEQYF
few,.,TRBJ1-1,TRBV6-5,TGTGCCAGCAGTTACGGACAGCTCATGAACACTGAAGCTTTCTTT,CASSYGQLMNTEAFF
few,.,TRBJ2-4,TRBV6-5,TGTGCCAGCAGTTACTCGGGAGGGGGCAACCCCATTCAGTACTTC,CASSYSGGGNPIQYF
few,TRBD1,TRBJ2-2,TRBV24-1,TGTGCCACCAGCGCCGGGACAGGGGACACCGGGGAGCTGTTTTTT,CATSAGTGDTGELFF
many,.,TRBJ2-1,TRBV4-1,TGCGCCAGCAGCCACCCCTCCGCGGGCCTAAATGAGCAGTTCTTC,CASSHPSAGLNEQFF
.,.,TRBJ1-5,TRBV6-5,TGTGCCAGCAGTTACTCTGCCTTAGAGGCTCAGCCCCAGCATTTT,CASSYSALEAQPQHF
.,TRBD1,TRBJ2-7,TRBV6-5,TGTGCCAGCAGTTCCCCGGACAGGGGGCTCTACGAGCAGTACTTC,CASSSPDRGLYEQYF
few,.,TRBJ1-5,TRBV5-1,TGCGCCAGCAGCGCGGCCCTGGGTGGTCAGCCCCAGCATTTT,CASSAALGGQPQHF
few,.,TRBJ2-7,TRBV5-1,TGCGCCAGCAGGCCCGGTGGCGGTTCCTACGAGCAGTACTTC,CASRPGGGSYEQYF
.,TRBD1,TRBJ1-6,TRBV6-2/TRBV6-3,TGTGCCAGCAGTTACGACAGGGGGAATTCACCCCTCCACTTT,CASSYDRGNSPLHF
few,TRBD1,TRBJ2-7,TRBV5-6,TGTGCCAGCAGCTTCCAGGGGGAGTCCTACGAGCAGTACTTC,CASSFQGESYEQYF
.,.,TRBJ2-1,TRBV6-5,TGTGCCACCTCCGGGACCTACAATGAGCAGTTCTTC,CATSGTYNEQFF
few,.,TRBJ2-7,TRBV27,TGTGCCAGCAGTTTCCCCGGGAACGGGCAGTACTTC,CASSFPGNGQYF